This T cell receptor beta chain was recovered during a study of CXCR3-negative and CXCR3-positive naive CD8 T cells. General observations from the study: Naive cells with CXCR3 showed TRB CDR3s that were more hydrophobic than those in CXCR3-negative naive cells.

This CDR3 contains 14 residues. Looked up from germline, CDR1 is SGHTA and CDR2 is FQGNSA. In the case of this clonotype: Its target is not known.

The authors made the TRB cDNA libraries by 5' RACE using UMI labels. Each CDR3 protein gets one entry in TCRdb, which reprocessed the 5' RACE reads and gives no DNA. This sample contains approximately 140,000 distinct CDR3 sequences. The rearrangement joins TRBV7-2 to TRBJ2-7. The clonotype originates from a human donor in good health. Some clones in this sample may be carry-over from other donors' samples. The sample was naive CXCR3+ CD8+ T cells from blood. Subset meaning: CD45RO-CCR7+CD27+CD95- naive CD8+ T cells expressing CXCR3 (TNR3+). The CDR3 here is CASSLEPPTYEQYF.